This T cell receptor (beta chain) originates from a study of early T cells in non-severe SARS-CoV-2 infection. This clonotype was counted many times. CDR1 is SNHLY, CDR2 FYNNEI, per germline. V dropped 3 bases and J dropped 12; count of bases not matched to a gene: 9. The CDR3 contains 13 residues. As part of library construction, unique molecular identifiers were attached to individual cDNA molecules. TCRdb re-called the 5' RACE reads with MiXCR, one entry per CDR3 protein. The sample has 54,000 or so distinct CDR3 sequences, around 5.6% seen once. The chain recombines TRBV2 with TRBJ2-7, with TRBD2 matching over 9 bases. The clonotype comes from an adult who was a healthcare worker with PCR-confirmed SARS-CoV-2 infection or an uninfected control (not recorded which). Source material: whole blood. The CDR3 loop reads CASSEMLAGIRYF. The DNA of the CDR3 is TGTGCCAGCAGTGAGATGCTAGCGGGAATTCGGTACTTC. Full variable domain (rest looked up from reference TRBV2 and TRBJ2-7): EPEVTQTPSHQVTQMGQEVILRCVPISNHLYFYWYRQILGQKVEFLVSFYNNEISEKSEIFDDQFSVERPDGSNFTLKIRSTKLEDSAMYFCASSEMLAGIRYFGPGTRLTVT.